The clone carrying this T cell receptor (beta chain) was counted a single time. Its target is unknown. These data come from a study of cytomegalovirus exposure and HLA in healthy donors. Researchers ran the PCR with 60 Vbeta and 13 Jbeta primers. Profiling relied on immunoSEQ multiplex PCR, and the TCRdb table lists in-frame clones only, not all of them. The table includes 120,000 to 150,000 clones, 64% detected once. Looked up from germline, CDR1 is SEHNR and CDR2 is FQNEAQ (reference sequence). V lost 6 bases and J lost 6, with 20 bases in between. There are 16 residues in the CDR3. Study-wide findings and caveats: Later analysis identified a missense DCLRE1C variant that was linked to TCR beta V- and J-gene trimming. When the data were analyzed later, several of the most significant clusters appeared to be linked to common viral pathogens. A later analysis reportedly identified an Asian-associated ancestry cluster as carrying fewer N-insertions than the roughly 600-donor mean.

The sample was PBMCs. This receptor was identified in a woman in her twenties or thirties in good health and CMV-seropositive. The V gene is TRBV7-9, the J gene TRBJ1-4, with a tentative D call TRBD1 (6 bases). CDR3 sequence: CASSAAPDRPYEKLFF. CDR3 coding DNA: TGTGCCAGCAGTGCTGCTCCCGACAGGCCGTATGAAAAACTGTTTTTT.